A single sample is the source of the 32 T cell receptor beta chains below, sequenced in a study of blood T cell repertoires in COVID-19. Some clones are missing from TCRdb's copy, which holds only in-frame ones; the method was immunoSEQ multiplex PCR. Of roughly 320,000 clones listed, around 90% are singletons. Sequencing input: peripheral blood. Receptor source: a man between 65 and 85 years old with acute or convalescent COVID-19.

This chain connects TRBV7-9 to TRBJ2-3; 11 nucleotides match TRBD1. The trim removed 5 bases at V and 5 bases at J, leaving 9 bases unmatched. CDR3 length equals 16 residues. Germline CDR1 SEHNR, CDR2 FQNEAQ (reference sequence). CDR3 loop: CASSKRTGGFGDTQYF. CDR3 DNA sequence: TGTGCCAGCAGCAAGCGGACAGGGGGCTTCGGAGATACGCAGTATTTT. Supplemented by reference TRBV7-9 and TRBJ2-3, the full variable domain reads DTGVSQNPRHKITKRGQNVTFRCDPISEHNRLYWYRQTLGQGPEFLTYFQNEAQLEKSRLLSDRFSAERPKGSFSTLEIQRTEQGDSAMYLCASSKRTGGFGDTQYFGPGTRLTVL.

This clone was seen a single time. CDR3 sequence: CASSMVYGERGNQPQHF. Written as DNA, the CDR3 is TGTGCCAGTAGTATGGTGTACGGGGAACGAGGCAATCAGCCCCAGCATTTT. The rearrangement uses TRBV19 and TRBJ1-5; D unresolved. The germline V and J ends were trimmed by 3 bases and 2 bases, with 17 bases remaining between them. CDR3 length: 17 residues. The V gene's germline CDR1 is LNHDA and CDR2 SQIVND (reference sequence).

The rearrangement joins TRBV19 to TRBJ2-5, with a weak D call TRBD1 (5 bases). The ends were cut back, 4 bases at V and 4 bases at J, with 16 bases in the middle. In germline, CDR1 is LNHDA, CDR2 SQIVND (reference sequence). The CDR3 is 15 residues long. The CDR3 loop reads CASSTGWVSGETQYF. The CDR3 region has the DNA TGTGCCAGTAGTACAGGGTGGGTTTCCGGAGAGACCCAGTACTTC. Variable domain in full (rest from reference TRBV19 and TRBJ2-5): DGGITQSPKYLFRKEGQNVTLSCEQNLNHDAMYWYRQDPGQGLRLIYYSQIVNDFQKGDIAEGYSVSREKKESFPLTVTSAQKNPTAFYLCASSTGWVSGETQYFGPGTRLLVL.

The J gene is TRBJ1-3, the V gene TRBV30, with D hard to call. The CDR3 totals 12 residues. Between the trimmed V and J ends, which lost 2 bases and 2 bases, there was a span of 4 bases. Germline CDR1 reads GTSNPN; CDR2 reads SVGIG (reference sequence). For the CDR3, the DNA is TGTGCCTGGAGTTCCGCTGGAAACACCATATATTTT. It specifies CAWSSAGNTIYF.

In its sample, this clone was seen a few times. This rearrangement joins TRBV28 to TRBJ1-3, with 7 bases lining up with TRBD1. V shed 2 bases and J 0 bases; nucleotides not matched to a gene: 4. The germline V gene has CDR1 MDHEN and CDR2 SYDVKM. The CDR3 has 16 residues. The CDR3 is CASSLLTGSSGNTIYF. The CDR3 region has the DNA TGTGCCAGCAGTTTACTGACAGGGTCCTCTGGAAACACCATATATTTT.

The chain combines TRBV7-8 with TRBJ1-2, with D perhaps TRBD1 (6 bases). The V gene lost 5 bases and the J gene lost 1 base, with 11 bases spanning the gap. The CDR3 runs to 14 residues. Germline V lookup: CDR1 SGHVS, CDR2 FQNEAQ. The CDR3: CASSRQQGNYGYTF. The CDR3 region has the DNA TGTGCCAGCAGCCGCCAACAGGGTAACTATGGCTACACCTTC. The variable domain in full, with the rest retrieved from reference TRBV7-8 and TRBJ1-2, is GAGVSQSPRYKVAKRGQDVALRCDPISGHVSLFWYQQALGQGPEFLTYFQNEAQLDKSGLPSDRFFAERPEGSVSTLKIQRTQQEDSAVYLCASSRQQGNYGYTFGSGTRLTVV.

V usage is TRBV28 and J usage is TRBJ2-3, with 8 bases identical to TRBD1. The CDR3 covers 13 residues. Germline V lookup: CDR1 MDHEN, CDR2 SYDVKM. J lost 2 bases, V lost 6 bases, and 1 base had no gene match. CDR3 loop: CASRGQVTDTQYF. Written as DNA, the CDR3 is TGTGCCAGCAGGGGACAGGTCACAGATACGCAGTATTTT.

This chain joins TRBV25-1 and TRBJ2-5, with TRBD1 identical over 10 bases. The length of the CDR3 is 14 residues. Germline trimming cut 2 bases from V and 5 bases from J; bases unmatched to any gene: 2. Germline CDR1 is MGHDK and CDR2 is SYGVNS. DNA of the CDR3: TGTGCCAGCAGTGAAGACAGGGGGCTTGAGACCCAGTACTTC. Translation: CASSEDRGLETQYF.

A few counts support this clone. As DNA, the CDR3 is TGCGCCAGCAGCCAAGATAGCGGGGGGGCTTATGAGCAGTTCTTC. This encodes CASSQDSGGAYEQFF. The genes are TRBV4-3 and TRBJ2-1; 11 bases align to TRBD2. The CDR3 has 15 amino acids. V lost 0 bases to trimming and J lost 8 bases; unmatched junction nucleotides: 3. The germline gives CDR1 LGHNA, CDR2 YSLEER.

As to this clone: The sample contains more than one DNA sequence encoding this CDR3. The CDR3 sequence is CASSQGTGPYEQYF. CDR3 nucleotides: TGTGCCAGCAGCCAAGGAACAGGTCCCTACGAGCAGTACTTC. The chain employs TRBV3-1 (or the pseudogene TRBV3-2) and TRBJ2-7, with a weak D call TRBD1 (5 bases). CDR3 length: 14 residues. Germline assignment: CDR1 LGHDT and CDR2 YNNKEL (reference sequence). V was cut by 1 base and J by 2 bases, with 9 bases left in between.

The chain recombines TRBV15 with TRBJ1-2; D uncertain. Trimming pared 0 bases from V and 4 bases from J, leaving 9 bases between. The CDR3 contains 14 residues. The germline gives CDR1 LNHNV, CDR2 YYDKDF (reference sequence). CDR3 sequence: CATSRDHSFYGYTF. The CDR3 DNA reads as TGTGCCACCAGCAGAGATCACTCTTTCTATGGCTACACCTTC.

This sequence joins TRBV6-6 and TRBJ2-7; 7 nucleotides align to TRBD1. V lost 0 bases and J lost 3; bases outside the gene matches: 2. The CDR3 spans 14 residues. Germline V gives CDR1 MNHNY, CDR2 SVGAGI (reference sequence). CDR3 residues: CASSYSRQGYEQYF. Here the CDR3 DNA reads TGTGCCAGCAGTTACTCGAGACAGGGCTACGAGCAGTACTTC.

The chain recombines TRBV5-4 with TRBJ1-4; D is perhaps TRBD1 (5 bases). V was pared by 0 bases and J by 1 base, with 7 bases between. The CDR3 is made up of 15 amino acids. Germline V gene lookup returns CDR1 SGHNT and CDR2 YYREEE (reference sequence). CDR3 in amino acids: CASSLGGGTNEKLFF. In DNA, the CDR3 is TGTGCCAGCAGCTTGGGGGGCGGAACTAATGAAAAACTGTTTTTT.

The CDR3, as DNA: TGTGCCAGCAGTCAGGGACAGGGTCATGGCTACACCTTC. This translates into CASSQGQGHGYTF. The chain carries TRBV12-3 or TRBV12-4 and TRBJ1-2, with TRBD1 identical over 9 bases. This CDR3 spans 13 amino acids. J was trimmed by 6 bases and V by 5 bases; bases with no gene match: 4.

This chain joins TRBV23-1 and TRBJ1-4, with 7 nucleotides matching TRBD1. TRBV23-1 is an ORF for which the function is uncertain. The CDR3 spans 16 residues. V shed 1 base, J shed 6 bases, and the junction held 8 bases outside the gene matches. CDR3 region: CASSQWPAQGDEKLFF. CDR3 nucleotide sequence: TGCGCCAGCAGTCAATGGCCGGCTCAGGGGGATGAAAAACTGTTTTTT.

This chain connects TRBV4-2 to TRBJ2-1; 13 bases match TRBD2. Germline V gene lookup returns CDR1 LGHNA and CDR2 YNFKEQ. The CDR3 extends over 16 amino acids. V lost 1 base and J lost 12; bases outside the gene matches: 9. The CDR3 reads CASSQAVGLAGTPQFF. DNA of the CDR3: TGTGCCAGCAGCCAAGCGGTGGGACTAGCGGGGACCCCGCAGTTCTTC.

This chain uses TRBV6-5 with TRBJ1-5; the match to TRBD1 covers 7 bases. This CDR3 comprises 16 residues. The V gene's germline CDR1 is MNHEY and CDR2 SVGAGI. V shed 2 bases, J shed 6 bases, and the junction held 10 bases outside the gene matches. The CDR3 nucleotides read TGTGCCAGCAGTTACGGTTCAGGGGGTATCGGTCAGCCCCAGCATTTT. It is translated as CASSYGSGGIGQPQHF.

CDR3 DNA: TGTGCCAGCAGCTCGGGGGGGTCTCAGTACGGGGAGCTGTTTTTT. Encoded protein: CASSSGGSQYGELFF. The chain joins TRBV28 to TRBJ2-2; 8 bases map to TRBD2. CDR1 is MDHEN and CDR2 is SYDVKM in the germline V gene. The CDR3 is made up of 15 amino acids. The junction had 10 bases not matched to a gene; V was cut back by 6 bases and J by 7 bases.

This chain's CDR3 is CAWKQGLANTGELFF. As DNA, the CDR3 is TGTGCCTGGAAACAGGGACTAGCGAACACCGGGGAGCTGTTTTTT. This rearrangement joins TRBV30 to TRBJ2-2; 8 nucleotides match TRBD2. The CDR3 totals 15 residues. Germline V gene sequence: CDR1 GTSNPN, CDR2 SVGIG (reference sequence). V was clipped by 4 bases and J by 0 bases; unmatched bases: 4.

CDR3 sequence: CASSQDLETASYEQYF. CDR3 sequence (DNA): TGTGCCAGCAGCCAAGATTTGGAGACGGCCTCCTACGAGCAGTACTTC. This sequence joins TRBV3-1 (or the pseudogene TRBV3-2) and TRBJ2-7; D is undetermined. The length of the CDR3 is 16 residues. V was shortened by 0 bases and J by 0 bases, with 12 bases between the two germline ends. Germline V gene data show CDR1 as LGHDT and CDR2 as YNNKEL (reference sequence).

This clone was recorded only once. V is TRBV24-1 and J is TRBJ2-1, with no clear D. Germline CDR1 KGHDR, CDR2 SFDVKD. The CDR3 loop spans 15 amino acids. The V end was cut by 4 bases, the J end by 0 bases, with 9 bases between. The CDR3 region is CATSEPSSSYNEQFF. CDR3 DNA sequence: TGTGCCACCAGTGAGCCTTCCAGCTCCTACAATGAGCAGTTCTTC.

V and J are TRBV3-1 (or the pseudogene TRBV3-2) and TRBJ2-7; TRBD1 agrees at 8 bases. The germline V gene encodes CDR1 LGHDT and CDR2 YNNKEL (reference sequence). The CDR3 is 14 residues long. V dropped 5 bases and J dropped 5; count of bases not matched to a gene: 8. The CDR3 sequence: CASSLRQGLDEQYF. For the CDR3, the DNA is TGTGCCAGCAGCTTACGACAGGGGCTCGACGAGCAGTACTTC.

This sequence joins TRBV7-2 and TRBJ2-3; possibly TRBD1 for D (6 bases). V shed 2 bases and J shed 2 bases, with 11 bases lying between them. CDR3 length: 15 residues. Germline CDR1 and CDR2: SGHTA and FQGNSA. The CDR3 protein is CASSLSDSLTDTQYF. CDR3 in DNA: TGTGCCAGCAGCTTATCGGACAGCCTCACAGATACGCAGTATTTT.

This clone was seen more than once but under ten times. V usage is TRBV6-5 and J usage is TRBJ1-2; 8 positions agree with TRBD1. After removal of 6 bases from V and 7 bases from J, the junction contained 10 bases not matched to a gene. The germline V gene has CDR1 MNHEY and CDR2 SVGAGI. The CDR3 spans 14 residues. The CDR3 DNA follows: TGTGCCAGCAGACAACCAGGGGGCGCGGGTGGCTACACCTTC. Translation gives CASRQPGGAGGYTF.

The V and J genes are TRBV11-3 and TRBJ2-3; 9 nucleotides align to TRBD2. Germline-derived CDR1 and CDR2 are SGHNT and YENEEA. CDR3 length equals 15 residues. Unmatched junction bases numbered 3, after V lost 1 base and J lost 4 bases. The CDR3 coding sequence is TGTGCCAGCAGCTTAGGGGCGGGAGGGGCAGATACGCAGTATTTT. It translates to CASSLGAGGADTQYF. Variable domain in full (rest from reference TRBV11-3 and TRBJ2-3): EAGVVQSPRYKIIEKKQPVAFWCNPISGHNTLYWYLQNLGQGPELLIRYENEEAVDDSQLPKDRFSAERLKGVDSTLKIQPAELGDSAVYLCASSLGAGGADTQYFGPGTRLTVL.

V gene TRBV6-1 combines with J gene TRBJ1-2; D possibly corresponds to TRBD1 (5 bases). CDR1 and CDR2 from the germline V gene are MNHNS and SASEGT. Trimming removed 6 bases at V and 1 base at J, with 12 bases between. The CDR3 spans 14 residues. The CDR3 sequence: CASRGTGDNYGYTF. CDR3 in DNA: TGTGCCAGCAGAGGTACAGGCGATAACTATGGCTACACCTTC.

The CDR3 DNA reads TGTGCCAGCAGCTACCGACAGTTGAACACTGAAGCTTTCTTT. The encoded protein is CASSYRQLNTEAFF. V usage is TRBV7-8 and J usage is TRBJ1-1, with a possible D match to TRBD1 (5 bases). This CDR3 comprises 14 residues. Germline CDR1 and CDR2: SGHVS and FQNEAQ. V was pared by 4 bases and J by 0 bases, with 9 bases between.

The rearrangement links TRBV28 to TRBJ2-4; 9 positions match TRBD1. The V segment lost 5 bases and the J segment 3 bases; nucleotides outside the gene matches: 5. Germline V gene lookup returns CDR1 MDHEN and CDR2 SYDVKM. The CDR3 extends over 15 amino acids. The CDR3 DNA reads as TGTGCCAGCAGTCGACAGGGGGTGGGCAAAAACATTCAGTACTTC. Translated: CASSRQGVGKNIQYF.

This chain connects TRBV5-4 to TRBJ2-5, with 8 bases identical to TRBD1. With 1 base clipped from V and 7 bases from J, the junction kept 9 bases outside the gene matches. The CDR3 is 15 amino acids. Germline V CDR1 and CDR2: SGHNT, YYREEE (reference sequence). In nucleotides, the CDR3 is TGTGCCAGCAGCTTGAAGCCGCTGGACAGGGTGACCCAGTACTTC. Its protein product is CASSLKPLDRVTQYF.

This chain connects TRBV4-3 to TRBJ1-1; 10 bases match TRBD1. CDR3 size: 14 residues. With 1 base clipped from V and 4 bases from J, the junction kept 0 bases outside the gene matches. In germline, CDR1 is LGHNA, CDR2 YSLEER. The CDR3 DNA sequence: TGCGCCAGCAGCCAAGGGGACAGGGGCACTGAAGCTTTCTTT. Translated: CASSQGDRGTEAFF.

The chain recombines TRBV4-3 with TRBJ2-2; no firm D call. V shed 4 bases and J shed 16 bases, with 19 bases lying between them. Germline V CDR1 and CDR2: LGHNA, YSLEER. This CDR3 spans 13 amino acids. The CDR3: CASSPKPGQTPFF. CDR3 nucleotides: TGCGCCAGCAGCCCGAAGCCTGGGCAGACCCCGTTTTTT.

The V and J genes are TRBV5-1 and TRBJ2-7; 12 bases line up with TRBD1. Germline trimming cut 2 bases from V and 2 bases from J; bases unmatched to any gene: 5. Germline V gene sequence: CDR1 SGHRS, CDR2 YFSETQ. The CDR3 length is 16 residues. CDR3: CASSFGDRGPAYEQYF. In nucleotides, the CDR3 is TGCGCCAGCAGCTTCGGGGACAGGGGGCCAGCCTACGAGCAGTACTTC.